The rows below give T cell receptor beta chains drawn from one sample of a study of tumor-infiltrating lymphocytes in localized non-small cell lung cancer. Assay used: immunoSEQ multiplex PCR; TCRdb lists only in-frame clones, some missing. This repertoire shows tens of thousands of clones, 73% found once; its top ten account for approximately 5.8%. The sample taken for sequencing was lung tumor tissue. The receptors shown here come from a human donor with non-small cell lung cancer. Each CDR3 is given with its conserved first and last residue. Fields, in order: D gene, J gene, V gene, clone size, CDR3 DNA, CDR3 protein. The D gene is left open where the match is weak. A row's size may be missing; if present it is once, few, many or a size class.

D: TRBD1; J: TRBJ2-6; V: TRBV6-5; size: -; DNA: TGTGCCAGCAGCTCCCAGGGGGCCGGGGCCAACGTCCTGACTTTC; CDR3: CASSSQGAGANVLTF
D: -; J: TRBJ2-5; V: TRBV7-2; size: -; DNA: TGTGCCAGCAGCTTAGAACTACAAGAGACCCAGTACTTC; CDR3: CASSLELQETQYF
D: -; J: TRBJ2-3; V: TRBV14; size: -; DNA: TGTGCCAGCAGCCAAGATCGATGGCTAGTAAGCACAGATACGCAGTATTTT; CDR3: CASSQDRWLVSTDTQYF
D: -; J: TRBJ1-2; V: TRBV30; size: -; DNA: TGTGCCTGGAGTGTACTCGGTAAAGTCGGTCCAGGCGCTGGCTACACCTTC; CDR3: CAWSVLGKVGPGAGYTF
D: TRBD2; J: TRBJ2-3; V: TRBV5-1; size: -; DNA: TGCGCCAGCAGCCCTCGGACTAGCGGGGGCACAGATACGCAGTATTTT; CDR3: CASSPRTSGGTDTQYF
D: -; J: TRBJ2-5; V: TRBV6-1; size: -; DNA: TGTGCCAGCAGTTTACTCGACAGAGAGACCCAGTACTTC; CDR3: CASSLLDRETQYF
D: -; J: TRBJ2-2; V: TRBV29-1; size: -; DNA: TGCAGCGCGGGACGGGTCACCGGGGAGCTGTTTTTT; CDR3: CSAGRVTGELFF
D: -; J: TRBJ1-1; V: TRBV4-1; size: -; DNA: TGCGCCAGCAGCCAAGAACAGATTTTTGAAGCTTTCTTT; CDR3: CASSQEQIFEAFF
D: -; J: TRBJ2-2; V: TRBV30; size: medium-sized; DNA: TGTGCCTGGAGTGACCAGGTCTGGGAGCTGTTTTTT; CDR3: CAWSDQVWELFF
D: -; J: TRBJ1-1; V: TRBV18; size: -; DNA: TGTGCCAGCTCACCCGCCGGAGGGGGAAGCACTGAAGCTTTCTTT; CDR3: CASSPAGGGSTEAFF
D: TRBD1; J: TRBJ1-2; V: TRBV5-1; size: -; DNA: TGCGCCAGCAGCGTGGACAGGGGCTTCGGCTATGGCTACACCTTC; CDR3: CASSVDRGFGYGYTF
D: -; J: TRBJ2-1; V: TRBV7-9; size: -; DNA: TGTGCCAGCAGCACCCGGTCGGGGCGCAGCCGAGTAGTGAACAATGAGCAGTTCTTC; CDR3: CASSTRSGRSRVVNNEQFF
D: -; J: TRBJ1-2; V: TRBV18; size: -; DNA: TGTGCCAGCTCACCGACTCCAGGCAACTATGGCTACACCTTC; CDR3: CASSPTPGNYGYTF
D: -; J: TRBJ1-3; V: TRBV5-1; size: -; DNA: TGCGCCAGCAGCTTGGACGGGAGGTCGAACTCTGGAAACACCATATATTTT; CDR3: CASSLDGRSNSGNTIYF
D: -; J: TRBJ1-1; V: TRBV18; size: -; DNA: TGTGCCAGCTCACCACCAATCCGTACTGAAGCTTTCTTT; CDR3: CASSPPIRTEAFF
D: -; J: TRBJ2-6; V: TRBV7-9; size: -; DNA: TGTGCCAGCAGCCCCCAGTCCTCTGGGGCCAACGTCCTGACTTTC; CDR3: CASSPQSSGANVLTF
D: TRBD1; J: TRBJ2-6; V: TRBV11-3; size: -; DNA: TGTGCCAGCAGCGTTCGAAGACAGGGAAGGGGAACTGGGGCCAACGTCCTGACTTTC; CDR3: CASSVRRQGRGTGANVLTF
D: -; J: TRBJ1-5; V: TRBV11-2; size: few; DNA: TGTGCCAGCAGCTTAGAGCGGGGAGCGGGTCAGCCCCAGCATTTT; CDR3: CASSLERGAGQPQHF
D: TRBD1; J: TRBJ2-7; V: TRBV7-2; size: once; DNA: TGTGCCAGCAGCTTAACGGGACAGGCAGCCTACGAGCAGTACTTC; CDR3: CASSLTGQAAYEQYF
D: -; J: TRBJ2-7; V: TRBV7-2; size: few; DNA: TGTGCCAGCAGCTCGGGATCTTGGGGGGAGCAGTACTTC; CDR3: CASSSGSWGEQYF
D: -; J: TRBJ2-1; V: TRBV5-1; size: -; DNA: TGCGCCAGCACCCAGGCCCACAATGAGCAGTTCTTC; CDR3: CASTQAHNEQFF
D: -; J: TRBJ1-2; V: TRBV18; size: few; DNA: TGTGCCAGCTCACCTACCAAAGACAACTATGGCTACACCTTC; CDR3: CASSPTKDNYGYTF
D: -; J: TRBJ1-1; V: TRBV11-2; size: few; DNA: TGTGCCAGCAGCATGGACAAGAACACTGAAGCTTTCTTT; CDR3: CASSMDKNTEAFF
D: -; J: TRBJ2-7; V: TRBV2; size: few; DNA: TGTGCCAGCAGTGAAGCGGCGGGGAGAGGGTGGGGCGAGCAGTACTTC; CDR3: CASSEAAGRGWGEQYF